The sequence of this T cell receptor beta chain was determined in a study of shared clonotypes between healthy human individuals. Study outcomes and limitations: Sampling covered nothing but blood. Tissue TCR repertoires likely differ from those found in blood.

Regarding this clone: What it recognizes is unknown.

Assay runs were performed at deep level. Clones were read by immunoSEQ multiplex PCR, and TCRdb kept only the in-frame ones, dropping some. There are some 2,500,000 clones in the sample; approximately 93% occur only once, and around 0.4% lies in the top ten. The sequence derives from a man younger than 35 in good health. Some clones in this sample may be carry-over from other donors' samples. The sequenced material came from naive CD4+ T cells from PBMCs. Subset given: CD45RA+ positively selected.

The chain's CDR3 is CASSREGSGNTIYF. The CDR3 bases are TGTGCCAGCAGTCGGGAGGGCTCTGGAAACACCATATATTTT. This chain connects TRBV4-2 to TRBJ1-3; D not resolved. The CDR3 consists of 14 residues. Trimming cost V 6 bases and J 0 bases, with 9 bases left between them. CDR1 is LGHNA and CDR2 is YNFKEQ in the germline V gene.